The 14 T cell receptor beta chains below were found in one sample sequenced in a study of T-cell reconstitution after alpha-beta-depleted transplantation in children. The TCRbeta library incorporated unique molecular identifiers. TCRdb reprocessed the PCR reads via MiXCR and lists one record per CDR3 protein. This sample has approximately 400,000 distinct CDR3 sequences; about a tenth occur once, and the top ten carry roughly 5.5%. The material sequenced was PBMCs from the stem cell graft donor, taken from the stem cell graft. These receptors originate from a human donor who donated a stem cell graft to a child with acute myeloid leukemia.

At least ten counts were recorded for this clonotype. The V call is TRBV29-1, the J call TRBJ2-7, with 9 bases identical to TRBD1. V lost 6 bases to trimming and J lost 2 bases; unmatched junction nucleotides: 8. There are 14 residues in the CDR3. Germline CDR1 is SQVTM and CDR2 is ANQGSEA. The CDR3 here is CSVIPGQGTYEQYF. The CDR3 coding sequence is TGCAGCGTCATACCGGGACAGGGTACCTACGAGCAGTACTTC.

Only a few counts were recorded for this clonotype. The chain is built from TRBV7-9 and TRBJ2-3, with TRBD1 as a possible D gene (5 bases). The germline V gene encodes CDR1 SEHNR and CDR2 FQNEAQ (reference sequence). This CDR3 is 15 amino acids long. V was shortened by 5 bases and J by 8 bases, with 20 bases between the two germline ends. This chain's CDR3 is CASSPPRVNVGTQYF. CDR3 bases: TGTGCCAGCAGCCCGCCCAGGGTAAACGTTGGTACGCAGTATTTT.

This clonotype was observed a few times. V usage is TRBV7-2 and J usage is TRBJ2-1; 11 nucleotides match TRBD2. The V segment lost 4 bases and the J segment 6 bases; nucleotides outside the gene matches: 5. This CDR3 is built from 15 residues. Germline values: CDR1 SGHTA, CDR2 FQGNSA. CDR3 DNA sequence: TGTGCCAGCAGCTCCCTAGCGGGGGGCATCAATGAGCAGTTCTTC. Protein: CASSSLAGGINEQFF.

This clonotype appeared many times. The chain's CDR3 is CASSNSGGAYNEQFF. CDR3 sequence (DNA): TGTGCCAGCAGCAATAGCGGGGGGGCCTACAATGAGCAGTTCTTC. The V call is TRBV7-2, the J call TRBJ2-1; 11 bases map to TRBD2. Trimming at V came to 5 bases and at J to 2 bases, leaving 2 bases not matched to a gene. This CDR3 is built from 15 residues. Germline V gene sequence: CDR1 SGHTA, CDR2 FQGNSA.

CDR3 sequence: CASTRTGGFYEQYF. The CDR3 DNA is TGTGCCAGCACTAGGACAGGCGGGTTCTACGAGCAGTACTTC. This chain uses TRBV6-5 with TRBJ2-7; 7 nucleotides line up with TRBD1. This CDR3 is built from 14 residues. Germline V CDR1 and CDR2: MNHEY, SVGAGI. J was trimmed by 3 bases and V by 7 bases; bases with no gene match: 9.

This clonotype was detected a few times. For the CDR3, the DNA is TGCGCCAGCAGCCCCGGATATAGACAGAAACGGGATGAGCAGTTCTTC. Translated, it gives CASSPGYRQKRDEQFF. The chain couples TRBV5-1 to TRBJ2-1; a possible D gene is TRBD1 (5 bases). Germline CDR1 SGHRS, CDR2 YFSETQ. The V end was cut by 4 bases, the J end by 8 bases, with 22 bases between. This CDR3 spans 16 amino acids.

The table lists this clonotype with a few counts. The CDR3 protein is CASSLGGGLDTQYF. The CDR3 bases are TGCGCCAGCAGCCTGGGCGGGGGCCTAGATACGCAGTATTTT. The V gene is TRBV5-1, the J gene TRBJ2-3; weak D call: TRBD2 (7 bases). The germline gives CDR1 SGHRS, CDR2 YFSETQ. The germline V and J ends were trimmed by 4 bases and 5 bases, with 14 bases remaining between them. The CDR3 has 14 amino acids.

The V gene is TRBV5-5, the J gene TRBJ1-1; D remains ambiguous. The germline V gene has CDR1 SGHKS and CDR2 YYEKEE (reference sequence). V was clipped by 5 bases and J by 3 bases, with 8 bases between them. This CDR3 contains 12 residues. DNA for the CDR3: TGTGCCAGCAGTGCGGTGTACACTGAAGCTTTCTTT. Translation: CASSAVYTEAFF.

In this sample, this clonotype turned up many times. The chain recombines TRBV27 with TRBJ1-1; D not resolved. Trimming stripped 3 bases from V and 1 base from J, with 9 bases between. Per the germline V gene, CDR1 is MNHEY and CDR2 is SMNVEV (reference sequence). This CDR3 comprises 14 residues. The CDR3 region has the DNA TGTGCCAGCAGTTTCGGGGTCAGGAACACTGAAGCTTTCTTT. Residues: CASSFGVRNTEAFF.

V usage is TRBV18 and J usage is TRBJ2-3; 9 nucleotides match TRBD1. CDR1 is KGHSH and CDR2 is LQKENI in the germline V gene. CDR3 length equals 15 residues. V lost 6 bases, J lost 4 bases, and 8 bases stayed unmatched. As DNA, the CDR3 is TGTGCCAGCTCGTCCTGGACAGGGGTTGCAGATACGCAGTATTTT. It translates to CASSSWTGVADTQYF.

The chain recombines TRBV12-3 or TRBV12-4 with TRBJ1-1; D uncertain. This CDR3 has 10 amino acids. The V gene lost 6 bases and the J gene lost 3 bases, with 2 bases spanning the gap. CDR3 nucleotide sequence: TGTGCCAGCAGGGACACTGAAGCTTTCTTT. Amino acid sequence: CASRDTEAFF.

This clonotype has a handful of counts. The J gene is TRBJ2-3, the V gene TRBV6-1; no clear D. Per germline, CDR1 MNHNS and CDR2 SASEGT. The CDR3 has 15 residues. V gave up 3 bases and J gave up 2 bases, with 12 bases separating them. The CDR3 sequence is CASSEGSKYTDTQYF. The CDR3 region has the DNA TGTGCCAGCAGTGAGGGGTCCAAATACACAGATACGCAGTATTTT.

This clonotype occurred many times. This chain links TRBV12-3 or TRBV12-4 with TRBJ2-3; D possibly uses TRBD1 or TRBD2 (5 bases each). Trimming shortened V by 4 bases and J by 0 bases, and 14 bases separated the two germline ends. The CDR3 contains 16 residues. CDR3 in DNA: TGTGCCAGCAGTTACGGGGCGGTAGCTAGCACAGATACGCAGTATTTT. It encodes CASSYGAVASTDTQYF.

This clonotype was recorded a few times. V is TRBV7-2 and J is TRBJ2-5, with 9 bases matching TRBD2. After removal of 5 bases from V and 1 base from J, the junction contained 8 bases not matched to a gene. CDR1 and CDR2 (germline): SGHTA, FQGNSA. The CDR3 totals 16 residues. The CDR3 DNA sequence: TGTGCCAGCAGCCCTCAGGGGCGGGGGGGCCAAGAGACCCAGTACTTC. Translated: CASSPQGRGGQETQYF.